This TCR beta chain comes out of a study of PD-1 blockade in classical Hodgkin lymphoma. The V end lost 0 bases, the J end lost 1 base, and 11 bases lay between the germline ends. The CDR3 runs to 15 residues. In germline, CDR1 is SGDLS, CDR2 YYNGEE. Repertoires were generated with immunoSEQ multiplex PCR, while TCRdb's copy carries only in-frame clones and drops some. The data contain roughly 12,000 clones, around 90% of them singletons. All patients relapsed after autologous stem cell transplantation, and brentuximab vedotin exposure varied. Magnetic depletion of unwanted cells isolated CD4+ T cells from thawed PBMCs.

The chain has TRBV9 and TRBJ2-7; TRBD1 or TRBD2 may be the D gene (5 bases each). This receptor was identified in a human donor with classical Hodgkin lymphoma. The input for sequencing was CD4+ T cells from blood, taken at baseline. The CDR3 is CASSVAWGSSYEQYF. In DNA, the CDR3 is TGTGCCAGCAGCGTAGCCTGGGGGAGTTCCTACGAGCAGTACTTC.